Here is one T cell receptor beta chain with its context. Method: immunoSEQ multiplex PCR; TCRdb's copy keeps in-frame clones and lacks some. The data hold 180,000 or so clones, with 82% observed a single time. The sample originates from a study of blood T cell repertoires in COVID-19. Study overall: From the United States, Italy and Spain came samples of acute and convalescent COVID-19.

V dropped 4 bases and J dropped 4; count of bases not matched to a gene: 6. The germline V gene has CDR1 LNHDA and CDR2 SQIVND (reference sequence). The CDR3 is 15 amino acids. The chain has TRBV19 and TRBJ1-5; TRBD1 matches at 8 bases. The TCR sequence derives from a woman aged 65 to 85 with acute or convalescent COVID-19. The sample taken for sequencing was peripheral blood. The CDR3 region is CASSTRTGRNQPQHF. The CDR3 DNA reads TGTGCCAGTAGTACGAGGACAGGGAGGAATCAGCCCCAGCATTTT.